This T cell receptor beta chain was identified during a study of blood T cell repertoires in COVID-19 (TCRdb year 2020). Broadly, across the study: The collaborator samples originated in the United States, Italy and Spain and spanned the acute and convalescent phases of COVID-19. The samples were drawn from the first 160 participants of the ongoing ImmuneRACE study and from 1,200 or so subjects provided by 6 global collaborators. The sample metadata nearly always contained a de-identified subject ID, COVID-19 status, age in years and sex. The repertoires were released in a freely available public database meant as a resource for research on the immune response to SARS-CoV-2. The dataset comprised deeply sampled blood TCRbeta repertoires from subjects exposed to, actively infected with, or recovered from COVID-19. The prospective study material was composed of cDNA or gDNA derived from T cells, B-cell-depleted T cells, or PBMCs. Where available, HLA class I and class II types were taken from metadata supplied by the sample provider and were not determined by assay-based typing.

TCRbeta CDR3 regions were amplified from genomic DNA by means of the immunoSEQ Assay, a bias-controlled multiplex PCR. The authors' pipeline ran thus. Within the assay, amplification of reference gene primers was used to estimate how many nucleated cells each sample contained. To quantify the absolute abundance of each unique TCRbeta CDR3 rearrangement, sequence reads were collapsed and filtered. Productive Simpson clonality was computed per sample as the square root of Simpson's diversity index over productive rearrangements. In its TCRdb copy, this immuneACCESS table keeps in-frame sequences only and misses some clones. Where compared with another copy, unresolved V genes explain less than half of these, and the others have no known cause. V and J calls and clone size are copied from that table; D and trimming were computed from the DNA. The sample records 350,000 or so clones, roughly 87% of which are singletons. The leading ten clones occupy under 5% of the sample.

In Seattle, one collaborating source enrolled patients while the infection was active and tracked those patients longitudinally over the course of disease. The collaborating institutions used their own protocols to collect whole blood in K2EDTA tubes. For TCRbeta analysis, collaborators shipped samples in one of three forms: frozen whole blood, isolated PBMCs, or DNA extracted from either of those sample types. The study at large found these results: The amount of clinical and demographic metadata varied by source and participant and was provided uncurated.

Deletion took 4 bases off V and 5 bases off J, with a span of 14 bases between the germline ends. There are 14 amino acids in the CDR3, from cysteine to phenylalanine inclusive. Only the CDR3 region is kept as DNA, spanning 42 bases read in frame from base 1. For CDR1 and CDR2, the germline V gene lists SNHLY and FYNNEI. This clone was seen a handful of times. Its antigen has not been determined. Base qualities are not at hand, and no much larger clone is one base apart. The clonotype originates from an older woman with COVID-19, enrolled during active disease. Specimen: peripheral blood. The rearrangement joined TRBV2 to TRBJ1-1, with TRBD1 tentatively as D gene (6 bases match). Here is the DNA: TGTGCCAGCAGTGTGGAACAGGGTTTGACTGAAGCTTTCTTT. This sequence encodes CASSVEQGLTEAFF. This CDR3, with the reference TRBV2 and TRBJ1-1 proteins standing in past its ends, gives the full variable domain EPEVTQTPSHQVTQMGQEVILRCVPISNHLYFYWYRQILGQKVEFLVSFYNNEISEKSEIFDDQFSVERPDGSNFTLKIRSTKLEDSAMYFCASSVEQGLTEAFFGQGTRLTVV.